Shown below are 26 T cell receptor beta chains from a single sample sequenced in a study of blood T cell repertoires in COVID-19. Measured with immunoSEQ multiplex PCR; TCRdb has only the in-frame clones, and not every one. The sample records fewer than 300,000 clones, 80% to 95% being singletons. Sequencing was carried out using peripheral blood. The receptor set was obtained from a woman in her 30s with COVID-19, enrolled during active disease.

The genes are TRBV28 and TRBJ1-1; possibly TRBD1 for D (5 bases). The V gene's germline CDR1 is MDHEN and CDR2 SYDVKM. V was pared by 5 bases and J by 4 bases, with 14 bases between. The CDR3 loop spans 14 amino acids. The CDR3 DNA reads as TGTGCCAGCAGTCTATTGGGGGGTCTCACTGAAGCTTTCTTT. Residues: CASSLLGGLTEAFF.

This rearrangement joins TRBV18 to TRBJ2-4, with TRBD1 as a possible D gene (5 bases). CDR1 is KGHSH, CDR2 LQKENI, per germline. V lost 0 bases and J 13 bases, leaving 16 bases between the germline ends. This CDR3 has 14 amino acids. CDR3 in DNA: TGTGCCAGCTCACCACCGAGTCTCGACAGCCGACAGTACTTC. This gives the protein CASSPPSLDSRQYF.

The chain is built from TRBV19 and TRBJ1-5; TRBD1 matches 10 bases. CDR1 and CDR2 from the germline V gene are LNHDA and SQIVND (reference sequence). V lost 4 bases and J lost 0; bases outside the gene matches: 6. The CDR3 covers 17 residues. This CDR3 is CASSSLTGGYSNQPQHF. CDR3 DNA sequence: TGTGCCAGTAGTAGCCTGACAGGGGGCTATAGCAATCAGCCCCAGCATTTT.

This clone has only a few counts. The CDR3 nucleotides read TGTGCCAGCAGCTTGTTCGGGACTAGCGTCCAAGAGACCCAGTACTTC. Translated: CASSLFGTSVQETQYF. The rearrangement links TRBV7-6 to TRBJ2-5; TRBD2 agrees at 10 bases. V lost 3 bases, J lost 1 base, and 5 bases stayed unmatched. CDR3 length: 16 amino acids. CDR1 is SGHVS, CDR2 FNYEAQ, per germline.

The chain combines TRBV6-5 with TRBJ2-7; tentative D call: TRBD2 (6 bases). Trimming left V 11 bases short and J 0 bases short, with 20 bases between. The CDR3 is made up of 15 amino acids. Germline CDR1 reads MNHEY; CDR2 reads SVGAGI. The CDR3 loop is CASSAGSLLSYEQYF. The DNA of the CDR3 is TGTGCCTCATCCGCCGGGAGTCTGCTCTCCTACGAGCAGTACTTC.

This clone was detected only once. The V gene is TRBV4-1, the J gene TRBJ2-1; no reliable D call. The CDR3 has 13 amino acids. Trimming removed 1 base from V and 10 bases from J, with 11 bases in between. CDR1 is MGHRA and CDR2 is YSYEKL in the germline V gene. CDR3 protein: CASSQGASLEQFF. In DNA form, the CDR3 reads TGCGCCAGCAGCCAAGGGGCCTCTTTAGAGCAGTTCTTC.

Judged by abundance, this clone is medium-sized. The chain couples TRBV11-1 to TRBJ1-4; 10 bases agree with TRBD1. Per germline, CDR1 SGHAT and CDR2 FQDESV (reference sequence). The CDR3 has 13 amino acids. Trimming removed 5 bases from V and 7 bases from J; junction bases left unmatched: 1. The CDR3 sequence: CASSRDRGEKLFF. For the CDR3, the DNA is TGTGCCAGCAGCCGGGACAGGGGTGAAAAACTGTTTTTT.

The CDR3 bases are TGCGCCAGCAGCTCTAGAGCCTCTCCCACCGGGGAGCTGTTTTTT. Translating gives CASSSRASPTGELFF. V gene TRBV5-1 combines with J gene TRBJ2-2; D gene ambiguous. CDR1 and CDR2 from the germline V gene are SGHRS and YFSETQ. The length of the CDR3 is 15 residues. With 3 bases removed from V and 4 bases from J, the gap between germline ends came to 13 bases.

The chain has TRBV5-1 and TRBJ1-2; 8 bases are shared with TRBD1. This CDR3 is 14 amino acids long. Looked up from germline, CDR1 is SGHRS and CDR2 is YFSETQ. V was pared by 1 base and J by 4 bases, with 3 bases of the junction left unmatched. CDR3 loop: CASSLTGGSYGYTF. CDR3 nucleotide sequence: TGCGCCAGCAGCTTGACAGGGGGGAGCTATGGCTACACCTTC.

This clone was picked up one time. The gene calls are TRBV15 and TRBJ2-7, with 10 bases lining up with TRBD1. The CDR3 is 17 residues long. Germline trimming cut 0 bases from V and 4 bases from J; bases unmatched to any gene: 9. Germline CDR1 is LNHNV and CDR2 is YYDKDF (reference sequence). In nucleotides, the CDR3 is TGTGCCACCAGCAGAGAGGAGACGGGACAGGGGTCGTACGAGCAGTACTTC. Amino acids: CATSREETGQGSYEQYF.

The V gene is TRBV3-1 (or the pseudogene TRBV3-2), the J gene TRBJ2-1, with 7 bases aligning to TRBD2. CDR3 length: 16 amino acids. V lost 1 base to trimming and J lost 4 bases; unmatched junction nucleotides: 7. Germline V CDR1 and CDR2: LGHDT, YNNKEL (reference sequence). CDR3 amino acids: CASSQVILAAYNEQFF. As DNA, the CDR3 is TGTGCCAGCAGCCAAGTTATTCTAGCGGCTTACAATGAGCAGTTCTTC.

The V call is TRBV2, the J call TRBJ1-5, with TRBD1 identical over 8 bases. The trim removed 4 bases at V and 7 bases at J, leaving 6 bases unmatched. Germline CDR1 is SNHLY and CDR2 is FYNNEI. CDR3 size: 14 residues. CDR3 in amino acids: CASSGMTGDQPQHF. DNA for the CDR3: TGTGCCAGCAGTGGAATGACAGGGGACCAGCCCCAGCATTTT. The full variable domain, rest sourced from reference TRBV2 and TRBJ1-5, is EPEVTQTPSHQVTQMGQEVILRCVPISNHLYFYWYRQILGQKVEFLVSFYNNEISEKSEIFDDQFSVERPDGSNFTLKIRSTKLEDSAMYFCASSGMTGDQPQHFGDGTRLSIL.

The rearrangement uses TRBV7-9 and TRBJ2-7; D is ambiguous. Germline values: CDR1 SEHNR, CDR2 FQNEAQ (reference sequence). V was clipped by 5 bases and J by 4 bases, with 9 bases between them. The CDR3 is 12 amino acids. The CDR3 nucleotides are TGTGCCAGCAGCCCCACAGATTACGAGCAGTACTTC. Its translation is CASSPTDYEQYF. Full variable domain (rest looked up from reference TRBV7-9 and TRBJ2-7): DTGVSQNPRHKITKRGQNVTFRCDPISEHNRLYWYRQTLGQGPEFLTYFQNEAQLEKSRLLSDRFSAERPKGSFSTLEIQRTEQGDSAMYLCASSPTDYEQYFGPGTRLTVT.

This clone has a single count. V usage is TRBV27 and J usage is TRBJ2-7; 8 bases map to TRBD2. The ends lost 4 bases at V and 3 bases at J; junction bases unmatched: 5. This CDR3 has 14 amino acids. The germline CDR1 and CDR2 sequences are MNHEY and SMNVEV (reference sequence). In DNA form, the CDR3 reads TGTGCCAGCAGTTACAGCGGGAGAGTCTACGAGCAGTACTTC. Translation: CASSYSGRVYEQYF.

The chain is built from TRBV2 and TRBJ1-5, with TRBD1 matching 8 bases. Germline V lookup: CDR1 SNHLY, CDR2 FYNNEI. The V gene end was trimmed by 9 bases and the J gene end by 4 bases; junction bases not matched to a gene: 5. This CDR3 contains 13 residues. In DNA, the CDR3 is TGTGCCAGTGGGACAGGCGGAAATCAGCCCCAGCATTTT. Translated, it gives CASGTGGNQPQHF.

The J gene is TRBJ2-2, the V gene TRBV11-2; D remains ambiguous. Trimming left V 5 bases short and J 0 bases short, with 16 bases between. CDR3 size: 17 residues. Germline V lookup: CDR1 SGHAT, CDR2 FQNNGV. This CDR3 reads CASSPYLDWPNTGELFF. In DNA form, the CDR3 reads TGTGCCAGCAGCCCCTACCTTGACTGGCCGAACACCGGGGAGCTGTTTTTT.

The chain joins TRBV30 to TRBJ1-1; D unclear. This CDR3 comprises 13 residues. Germline assignment: CDR1 GTSNPN and CDR2 SVGIG (reference sequence). The V gene lost 7 bases and the J gene lost 1 base, with 13 bases spanning the gap. CDR3 DNA: TGTGCCTTCGGGGAGGGTGGGAACACTGAAGCTTTCTTT. Its protein is CAFGEGGNTEAFF.

A word on this clone: Other DNA sequences within the sample encode an identical CDR3. V and J are TRBV19 and TRBJ1-2; D uncertain. The CDR3 consists of 15 residues. Germline V lookup: CDR1 LNHDA, CDR2 SQIVND (reference sequence). Deletions cut 6 bases from V and 5 bases from J, with 19 bases between. CDR3: CASSSPSAFRYGYTF. CDR3 nucleotides: TGTGCCAGTAGCTCTCCTAGCGCATTTCGTTATGGCTACACCTTC. Full variable domain (rest looked up from reference TRBV19 and TRBJ1-2): DGGITQSPKYLFRKEGQNVTLSCEQNLNHDAMYWYRQDPGQGLRLIYYSQIVNDFQKGDIAEGYSVSREKKESFPLTVTSAQKNPTAFYLCASSSPSAFRYGYTFGSGTRLTVV.

In regard to this clone: Additional DNA sequences in this sample encode the identical CDR3. The chain uses TRBV19 and TRBJ1-2; TRBD1 is a possible D gene (5 bases). The CDR3 spans 11 residues. Germline V gene data show CDR1 as LNHDA and CDR2 as SQIVND (reference sequence). V dropped 10 bases and J dropped 5 bases, with 11 bases sitting between them. Written as DNA, the CDR3 is TGTGCCACCACGGGGGGGTATGGCTACACCTTC. It is translated as CATTGGYGYTF.

V is TRBV11-2 and J is TRBJ1-1; TRBD1 might be the D (5 bases). The CDR3 spans 15 residues. Between the trimmed V and J ends, which lost 3 bases and 2 bases, there was a span of 13 bases. Germline V CDR1 and CDR2: SGHAT, FQNNGV. CDR3 coding DNA: TGTGCCAGCAGCTTGCGCAGGGCAACTAACACTGAAGCTTTCTTT. Amino acids: CASSLRRATNTEAFF.

The chain recombines TRBV27 with TRBJ2-1; D not resolved. The CDR3 length is 15 residues. The germline V gene encodes CDR1 MNHEY and CDR2 SMNVEV (reference sequence). The V end lost 0 bases, the J end lost 0 bases, and 6 bases lay between the germline ends. CDR3 region: CASSLSLSSYNEQFF. The DNA of the CDR3 is TGTGCCAGCAGTTTATCCCTTAGCTCCTACAATGAGCAGTTCTTC.

This clone came up once. The chain employs TRBV27 and TRBJ2-7; 13 positions match TRBD2. V gave up 6 bases and J gave up 4 bases; unmatched junction bases: 12. Germline assignment: CDR1 MNHEY and CDR2 SMNVEV (reference sequence). The CDR3 totals 17 residues. The CDR3 is CASSGTSGNTGEYEQYF. In DNA, the CDR3 is TGTGCCAGCAGCGGGACTAGCGGGAACACCGGTGAGTACGAGCAGTACTTC.

The V call is TRBV20-1, the J call TRBJ2-3; 7 nucleotides match TRBD2. This CDR3 comprises 14 residues. J gave up 4 bases and V 3 bases, and 7 bases lay outside the gene matches. Germline V gives CDR1 DFQATT, CDR2 SNEGSKA (reference sequence). The CDR3 spells CSASSSGKADTQYF. The CDR3 bases are TGCAGTGCTAGTTCCAGCGGGAAGGCAGATACGCAGTATTTT.

The chain joins TRBV5-1 to TRBJ2-2, with D possibly TRBD1 on 7 matching bases. V gave up 3 bases and J gave up 7 bases, with 13 bases separating them. This CDR3 comprises 14 residues. Germline V gene lookup returns CDR1 SGHRS and CDR2 YFSETQ. Written as DNA, the CDR3 is TGCGCCAGCAGCTACCAGGGGGAGGACGGGGAGCTGTTTTTT. Protein product: CASSYQGEDGELFF.

V gene TRBV10-3 combines with J gene TRBJ2-7, with TRBD1 matching 7 bases. Germline CDR1 and CDR2: ENHRY and SYGVKD. The CDR3 extends over 14 amino acids. The trim removed 3 bases at V and 0 bases at J, leaving 2 bases unmatched. CDR3 in amino acids: CAISDRTGSYEQYF. CDR3 nucleotides: TGTGCCATCAGTGACAGGACAGGCTCCTACGAGCAGTACTTC.

V is TRBV19 and J is TRBJ2-7; unclear D gene. This CDR3 has 13 amino acids. Germline CDR1 LNHDA, CDR2 SQIVND (reference sequence). The V end was cut by 7 bases, the J end by 0 bases, with 10 bases between. The CDR3 DNA reads TGTGCCAGTACCTCAGATTCCTCCTACGAGCAGTACTTC. It codes for CASTSDSSYEQYF.